These 24 T cell receptor beta chains were sequenced from one sample in a study of T-cell reconstitution after alpha-beta-depleted transplantation in children. The library targeted TCRbeta and was prepared with unique molecular identifiers. One entry per CDR3 protein results from TCRdb running MiXCR on the PCR reads. In the table there are some 440,000 distinct CDR3 sequences, around 15% of which are singletons. This specimen was PBMCs, mostly from graft donor cells, taken 360 days after TCRalphabeta/CD19-depleted stem cell transplant. Receptor source: a boy under three years old who had a stem cell transplant for Wiskott-Aldrich syndrome, so the T cells may come from the graft donor.

This clonotype was detected only a few times. J is TRBJ2-5 and V is TRBV21-1; the table's D call of TRBD2 was not tested on the DNA. TRBV21-1 is a listed pseudogene. There are 14 residues in the CDR3. In nucleotides, the CDR3 is TGTGCCAGCCCCGCGGGAGCTTTCCGGGAGACCCAGTACTTC. Encoded protein: CASPAGAFRETQYF.

This clonotype has a handful of counts. The rearrangement joins TRBV20-1 to TRBJ2-5, with 8 bases fitting TRBD2. V was clipped by 5 bases and J by 5 bases; unmatched bases: 7. The germline V gene has CDR1 DFQATT and CDR2 SNEGSKA (reference sequence). The CDR3 spans 13 residues. This CDR3 reads CSAPVGTRETQYF. DNA of the CDR3: TGCAGTGCTCCGGTTGGGACTAGGGAGACCCAGTACTTC.

The V call is TRBV6-1, the J call TRBJ2-1; TRBD2 matches at 11 bases. The CDR3 is 14 residues long. The germline CDR1 and CDR2 sequences are MNHNS and SASEGT. The J segment lost 7 bases and the V segment lost 5 bases, leaving 4 bases of the junction unmatched. The CDR3 loop reads CASSRLAGTNEQFF. The CDR3 DNA reads as TGTGCCAGCAGTCGACTAGCGGGAACAAATGAGCAGTTCTTC.

The chain joins TRBV4-2 to TRBJ2-2; weak D call: TRBD2 (5 bases). In germline, CDR1 is LGHNA, CDR2 YNFKEQ. Trimming took off 0 bases at V and 1 base at J, with 9 bases between the two ends. The CDR3 totals 16 residues. CDR3 loop: CASSQEGLLNTGELFF. The DNA for the CDR3 is TGTGCCAGCAGCCAAGAAGGACTCTTGAACACCGGGGAGCTGTTTTTT.

This chain connects TRBV5-1 to TRBJ2-7; TRBD2 matches at 7 bases. Unmatched junction bases numbered 9, after V lost 2 bases and J lost 4 bases. The CDR3 sequence is 15 residues long. The germline V gene has CDR1 SGHRS and CDR2 YFSETQ. The CDR3: CASSLGTTLLYEQYF. In DNA form, the CDR3 reads TGCGCCAGCAGCTTAGGGACTACACTATTATACGAGCAGTACTTC.

The chain recombines TRBV7-9 with TRBJ2-7, with D unclear. This CDR3 has 13 residues. The V end was cut by 1 base, the J end by 6 bases, with 10 bases between. Germline V CDR1 and CDR2: SEHNR, FQNEAQ (reference sequence). The CDR3 reads CASSLGSSREQYF. CDR3 sequence (DNA): TGTGCCAGCAGCTTAGGTAGTAGCCGCGAGCAGTACTTC.

The sample holds a few counts of this clonotype. The chain uses TRBV18 and TRBJ2-1, with 11 positions matching TRBD2. Germline V gene data show CDR1 as KGHSH and CDR2 as LQKENI. This CDR3 comprises 15 residues. The V segment lost 5 bases and the J segment 9 bases; nucleotides outside the gene matches: 9. This chain's CDR3 is CASSASSGRASEQFF. The CDR3 coding sequence is TGTGCCAGCTCAGCGAGTAGCGGGAGGGCCTCTGAGCAGTTCTTC.

The V and J genes are TRBV5-1 and TRBJ2-3; 11 nucleotides agree with TRBD2. Germline CDR1 and CDR2: SGHRS and YFSETQ. With V trimmed by 4 bases and J by 5 bases, 6 bases remained unmatched. This CDR3 has 15 amino acids. The DNA for the CDR3 is TGCGCCAGCAGCCCTCTAGCGGGGGGCGTAGATACGCAGTATTTT. This encodes CASSPLAGGVDTQYF.

At least ten counts were recorded for this clonotype. The V and J genes are TRBV29-1 and TRBJ1-4, with D hard to call. The CDR3 extends over 13 amino acids. Germline V gene sequence: CDR1 SQVTM, CDR2 ANQGSEA. Trimming left V 7 bases short and J 6 bases short, with 15 bases between. For the CDR3, the DNA is TGCAGCGCCAGAGGTCCAGTCGATGAAAAACTGTTTTTT. Residues: CSARGPVDEKLFF.

The rearrangement uses TRBV4-1 and TRBJ2-2; 9 bases align to TRBD1. The CDR3 runs to 15 residues. In germline, CDR1 is MGHRA, CDR2 YSYEKL. V was pared by 3 bases and J by 3 bases, with 2 bases of the junction left unmatched. Here the CDR3 DNA reads TGCGCCAGCAGCCACCGACAGGGGGACACCGGGGAGCTGTTTTTT. Protein sequence: CASSHRQGDTGELFF.

Only a few counts were recorded for this clonotype. The chain links TRBV2 to TRBJ2-3; 13 nucleotides line up with TRBD2. V was clipped by 6 bases and J by 1 base; unmatched bases: 13. The CDR3 runs 19 residues. The germline V gene encodes CDR1 SNHLY and CDR2 FYNNEI. CDR3 DNA: TGTGCCAGCAGCTTCATAGGGACTAGCGGGGTTTGGGGCACAGATACGCAGTATTTT. Protein product: CASSFIGTSGVWGTDTQYF. Variable domain in full (rest from reference TRBV2 and TRBJ2-3): EPEVTQTPSHQVTQMGQEVILRCVPISNHLYFYWYRQILGQKVEFLVSFYNNEISEKSEIFDDQFSVERPDGSNFTLKIRSTKLEDSAMYFCASSFIGTSGVWGTDTQYFGPGTRLTVL.

This clonotype occurred a few times. The V gene is TRBV7-9, the J gene TRBJ2-4, with D possibly being TRBD1 (6 bases). With 1 base removed from V and 3 bases from J, the gap between germline ends came to 10 bases. The CDR3 spans 15 residues. Looked up from germline, CDR1 is SEHNR and CDR2 is FQNEAQ (reference sequence). CDR3 residues: CASSLGGTLKNIQYF. CDR3 nucleotide sequence: TGTGCCAGCAGCTTAGGTGGGACACTCAAAAACATTCAGTACTTC.

This chain links TRBV3-1 with TRBJ2-2, with D perhaps matching TRBD2 (5 bases). The CDR3 is 16 amino acids. The germline V gene encodes CDR1 LGHDT and CDR2 YNNKEL (reference sequence). V was clipped by 6 bases and J by 6 bases, with 20 bases between them. DNA for the CDR3: TGTGCCAGCAGGCAGCCACGGGGATCGCAAGCCGGGGAGCTGTTTTTT. Residues: CASRQPRGSQAGELFF.

The J gene is TRBJ2-1, the V gene TRBV2, with 7 nucleotides matching TRBD2. This CDR3 has 17 amino acids. Germline CDR1 is SNHLY and CDR2 is FYNNEI. Trimming cost V 5 bases and J 3 bases; bases outside gene matches: 13. CDR3 coding DNA: TGTGCCAGCAGTCGGTACGCACTAGCGAAAATCTACAATGAGCAGTTCTTC. Amino acid sequence: CASSRYALAKIYNEQFF.

This clonotype was recorded a few times. The gene calls are TRBV4-2 and TRBJ2-1, with 11 bases lining up with TRBD2. From germline, CDR1 is LGHNA and CDR2 YNFKEQ. The CDR3 is made up of 17 amino acids. V dropped 0 bases and J dropped 4; count of bases not matched to a gene: 5. The CDR3 sequence is CASSQDVTSGVYNEQFF. CDR3 coding DNA: TGTGCCAGCAGCCAAGATGTGACTAGCGGGGTTTACAATGAGCAGTTCTTC.

This chain joins TRBV5-5 and TRBJ2-2; D may be TRBD2 (5 bases). The germline V gene has CDR1 SGHKS and CDR2 YYEKEE (reference sequence). The CDR3 is 18 residues long. The germline V and J ends were trimmed by 0 bases and 2 bases, with 17 bases remaining between them. In DNA form, the CDR3 reads TGTGCCAGCAGCTTGGGTTTAGGCGGGCCCGGTAACACCGGGGAGCTGTTTTTT. Translating gives CASSLGLGGPGNTGELFF.

This clonotype was seen a few times. The CDR3 region has the DNA TGTGCCAGCAGTTCATACGGGGGGCGCAACTACGAGCAGTACTTC. It encodes CASSSYGGRNYEQYF. V usage is TRBV6-5 and J usage is TRBJ2-7; D might be TRBD2 (7 bases). CDR3 length equals 15 residues. Trimming took off 4 bases at V and 3 bases at J, with 16 bases between the two ends. Per the germline V gene, CDR1 is MNHEY and CDR2 is SVGAGI.

Only a few counts were recorded for this clonotype. The CDR3 region is CASSQDRGGDETQYF. The CDR3 region has the DNA TGTGCCAGCAGCCAAGATAGAGGGGGCGACGAGACCCAGTACTTC. V is TRBV4-2 and J is TRBJ2-5, with TRBD1 matching over 7 bases. The CDR3 extends over 15 amino acids. Germline V lookup: CDR1 LGHNA, CDR2 YNFKEQ. Trimming cost V 0 bases and J 5 bases; bases outside gene matches: 6.

This clonotype was detected a few times. This sequence may be a read error, since a much larger clone differs from it by one base. The chain employs TRBV30 and TRBJ2-5; no clear D. The V end lost 2 bases, the J end lost 4 bases, and 5 bases lay between the germline ends. From germline, CDR1 is GTSNPN and CDR2 SVGIG (reference sequence). This CDR3 has 11 amino acids. CDR3 residues: CAWSIGETQYF. CDR3 nucleotides: TGTGCCTGGAGTATAGGAGAGACCCAGTACTTC. The entire variable domain, with the rest obtained from reference TRBV30 and TRBJ2-5, is as follows: SQTIHQWPATLVQPVGSPLSLECTVEGTSNPNLYWYRQAAGRGLQLLFYSVGIGQISSEVPQNLSASRPQDRQFILSSKKLLLSDSGFYLCAWSIGETQYFGPGTRLLVL.

This clonotype was recorded a few times. This chain links TRBV7-9 with TRBJ2-7; 10 nucleotides agree with TRBD2. From germline, CDR1 is SEHNR and CDR2 FQNEAQ (reference sequence). The CDR3 runs to 15 residues. V lost 3 bases and J lost 5; bases outside the gene matches: 7. The CDR3 DNA reads as TGTGCCAGCAGCTTGTCTAGCGGGGGTTTCAACGAGCAGTACTTC. Protein: CASSLSSGGFNEQYF.

This clonotype was found many times. The genes are TRBV12-3 or TRBV12-4 and TRBJ2-1; D gene unclear. Between the trimmed V and J ends, which lost 3 bases and 4 bases, there was a span of 7 bases. There are 13 residues in the CDR3. CDR3 bases: TGTGCCAGCAGTTTCTCCCTATACAATGAGCAGTTCTTC. Its translation: CASSFSLYNEQFF.

The sample holds a few counts of this clonotype. The chain joins TRBV6-1 to TRBJ2-7, with D perhaps matching TRBD2 (5 bases). Germline values: CDR1 MNHNS, CDR2 SASEGT. This CDR3 region has 14 residues. The ends were cut back, 4 bases at V and 2 bases at J, with 12 bases in the middle. CDR3 DNA: TGTGCCAGCAGTGTATTAATCGGGACCTACGAGCAGTACTTC. Encoded protein: CASSVLIGTYEQYF.

This clonotype appeared a few times. This chain joins TRBV18 and TRBJ2-1, with 9 positions matching TRBD2. This CDR3 region has 16 residues. Germline V gene data show CDR1 as KGHSH and CDR2 as LQKENI. Trimming removed 1 base from V and 9 bases from J; junction bases left unmatched: 10. CDR3 DNA: TGTGCCAGCTCACCACAACAGGTAGCGGGAGAGGTTGAGCAGTTCTTC. This codes for CASSPQQVAGEVEQFF.

Only a few counts were recorded for this clonotype. The CDR3 protein is CASSVAGGAGANVLTF. The CDR3 bases are TGTGCCAGCAGCGTAGCTGGGGGGGCCGGGGCCAACGTCCTGACTTTC. The chain uses TRBV9 and TRBJ2-6, with D perhaps matching TRBD2 (7 bases). The CDR3 has 16 amino acids. Germline lookup yields CDR1 SGDLS and CDR2 YYNGEE. V lost 0 bases to trimming and J lost 4 bases, with 11 bases between them.